This entry lists 10 T cell receptor beta chains sequenced from one sample in a study of CDR3 diversity in severe acne. TCRdb independently ran MiXCR on the PCR reads; one entry per CDR3 protein. The table records more than 80,000 distinct CDR3 sequences, approximately 49% of them present only once. The sample taken for sequencing was blood. These receptors came from a male donor with severe acne vulgaris.

This chain connects TRBV28 to TRBJ1-2; D is unresolved. Trimming took off 4 bases at V and 7 bases at J, with 10 bases between the two ends. The CDR3 length is 12 residues. Germline V gene data show CDR1 as MDHEN and CDR2 as SYDVKM. The CDR3 bases are TGTGCCAGCAGTTACCTTGTATTTGGCTACACCTTC. It encodes CASSYLVFGYTF.

CDR3 bases: TGTGCCAGCAGTGGGTTCTTCCGCGGACAGGGCGACACTGAAGCTTTCTTT. This gives the protein CASSGFFRGQGDTEAFF. The gene calls are TRBV12-3 or TRBV12-4 and TRBJ1-1; 8 nucleotides align to TRBD1. The CDR3 extends over 17 amino acids. Trimming cost V 5 bases and J 3 bases; bases outside gene matches: 14.

This clonotype occurred once. Being one base from a much bigger clone, this may be a read error. The chain joins TRBV15 to TRBJ2-3; D remains unclear. The germline CDR1 and CDR2 sequences are LNHNV and YYDKDF (reference sequence). This CDR3 is 16 amino acids long. For the CDR3, the DNA is TGTGCCTCCAGCAGCCCCCGATCTTTCAGCACAGATACGCAGTATTTT. It specifies CASSSPRSFSTDTQYF.

CDR3 residues: CSVVYGGNQPQHF. The DNA for the CDR3 is TGCAGCGTTGTTTACGGTGGCAATCAGCCCCAGCATTTT. The rearrangement joins TRBV29-1 to TRBJ1-5; D unresolved. This CDR3 is built from 13 residues. V lost 4 bases and J 2 bases, leaving 9 bases between the germline ends. The germline V gene encodes CDR1 SQVTM and CDR2 ANQGSEA.

As concerns this clonotype: With a much larger clone just one base away, this may be a read error. The chain uses TRBV5-4 and TRBJ2-7; D perhaps matches TRBD1 (6 bases). CDR1 and CDR2 from the germline V gene are SGHNT and YYREEE (reference sequence). With 3 bases removed from V and 2 bases from J, the gap between germline ends came to 15 bases. The CDR3 is 15 residues long. The DNA of the CDR3 is TGTGCCAGCAGCTCGCAGGGGACACCTACCTACGAGCAGTACTTC. Its protein is CASSSQGTPTYEQYF.

This clonotype was recorded only once. The rearrangement uses TRBV20-1 and TRBJ2-7; 16 nucleotides agree with TRBD2. The CDR3 totals 13 residues. The junction had 2 bases not matched to a gene; V was cut back by 5 bases and J by 7 bases. Germline V gene lookup returns CDR1 DFQATT and CDR2 SNEGSKA (reference sequence). The CDR3 loop reads CSAGTSGRGEQYF. The CDR3 DNA reads as TGCAGTGCTGGGACTAGCGGGAGGGGTGAGCAGTACTTC.

The chain employs TRBV9 and TRBJ1-2; TRBD1 aligns across 9 bases. Germline V gene data show CDR1 as SGDLS and CDR2 as YYNGEE. The CDR3 runs to 15 residues. The V and J ends lost 8 bases and 8 bases, in that order; junction bases with no gene match: 16. The CDR3 DNA follows: TGTGCCAGTCGACCGGGGACAGGGAACGCTGTCGGCTACACCTTC. This sequence encodes CASRPGTGNAVGYTF.

This sequence joins TRBV7-6 and TRBJ2-6; the D is unclear. Germline CDR1 is SGHVS and CDR2 is FNYEAQ. The CDR3 length is 16 residues. The V and J ends lost 5 bases and 2 bases respectively, with 13 bases between them. The CDR3 spells CASSPLDWAGANVLTF. The CDR3 coding sequence is TGTGCCAGCAGCCCCCTAGACTGGGCTGGGGCCAACGTCCTGACTTTC.

Of note for this clonotype: A much larger clone sits a single nucleotide away, making a read error possible. The V gene is TRBV7-3, the J gene TRBJ1-4; 8 bases line up with TRBD1. The CDR3 runs to 14 residues. Germline V CDR1 and CDR2: SGHTA, FQGTGA. V shed 7 bases, J shed 13 bases, and the junction held 14 bases outside the gene matches. The CDR3 loop is CASTPGGQGRGLFF. DNA for the CDR3: TGTGCCAGCACCCCAGGGGGCCAGGGCAGAGGACTGTTTTTT.

As concerns this clonotype: One base away lies a much larger clone, so this may be a sequencing read error. V is TRBV12-3 or TRBV12-4 and J is TRBJ2-2; no clear D gene. The CDR3 loop spans 11 amino acids. V lost 6 bases and J lost 10, with 9 bases in between. The CDR3 bases are TGTGCCAGCAGGAATCCCGAGGAGCTGTTTTTT. Translating it yields CASRNPEELFF.